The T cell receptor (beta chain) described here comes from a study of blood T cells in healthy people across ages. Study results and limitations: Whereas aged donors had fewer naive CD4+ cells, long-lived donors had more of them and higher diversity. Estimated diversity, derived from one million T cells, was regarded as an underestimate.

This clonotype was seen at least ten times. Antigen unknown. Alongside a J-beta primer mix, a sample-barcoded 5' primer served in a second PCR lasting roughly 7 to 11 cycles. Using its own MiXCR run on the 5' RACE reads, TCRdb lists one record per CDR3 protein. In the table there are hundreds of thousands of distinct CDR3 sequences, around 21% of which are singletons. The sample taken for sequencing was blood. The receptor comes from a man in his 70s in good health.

The CDR3 sequence is CASSSARGALFF. In DNA, the CDR3 is TGTGCCAGCAGTTCGGCACGGGGTGCGCTGTTTTTT. V and J are TRBV12-3 or TRBV12-4 and TRBJ2-2, with D perhaps TRBD2 (5 bases). V lost 4 bases to trimming and J lost 13 bases, with 13 bases between them. This CDR3 region has 12 residues.